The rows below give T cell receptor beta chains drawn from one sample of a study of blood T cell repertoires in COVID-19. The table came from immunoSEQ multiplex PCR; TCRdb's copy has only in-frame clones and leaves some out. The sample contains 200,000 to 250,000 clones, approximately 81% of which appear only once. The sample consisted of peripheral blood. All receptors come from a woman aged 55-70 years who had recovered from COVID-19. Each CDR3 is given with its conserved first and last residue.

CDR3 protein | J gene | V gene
CASSIRGNTEAFF | TRBJ1-1 | TRBV5-1
CASSISQGALSEKLFF | TRBJ1-4 | TRBV19
CASSLGGGAFNEQFF | TRBJ2-1 | TRBV5-5
CASSATPGSQKEAFF | TRBJ1-1 | TRBV9
CAIRETSGTDTQYF | TRBJ2-3 | TRBV10-3
CASRPSGGYGYEQYF | TRBJ2-7 | TRBV3-1/TRBV3-2
CSVETGGRETQYF | TRBJ2-5 | TRBV29-1
CASSLGGGRYPQHF | TRBJ1-5 | TRBV7-2
CSARTVIAQYF | TRBJ2-5 | TRBV20-1
CASSADLGRAYEQYF | TRBJ2-7 | TRBV5-4
CASSTDRVTHEQYF | TRBJ2-7 | TRBV5-1
CASSWGGTSADTQYF | TRBJ2-3 | TRBV27
CASSPQGNAGETQYF | TRBJ2-5 | TRBV7-3
CAWSLRHTDTQYF | TRBJ2-3 | TRBV30
CASSPTAAGDTQYF | TRBJ2-3 | TRBV18
CATSTVAAPHYEQYF | TRBJ2-7 | TRBV15
CASSQVAEGYEQFF | TRBJ2-1 | TRBV4-2
CASGDFNEQFF | TRBJ2-1 | TRBV10-1
CASAKGDTGELFF | TRBJ2-2 | TRBV7-3
CASSQRVEESYGYTF | TRBJ1-2 | TRBV16
CASRASGGGYIYNEQFF | TRBJ2-1 | TRBV2
CAISESEGAVSYEQYF | TRBJ2-7 | TRBV10-3
CASSQDRFGTGVYEQYF | TRBJ2-7 | TRBV4-3
CASSYSSDRGYTGELFF | TRBJ2-2 | TRBV6-2/TRBV6-3
CASSQDLALAGGNEQFF | TRBJ2-1 | TRBV4-2
CASSPGGKIEQFF | TRBJ2-1 | TRBV5-4
CASSLGGGRDKNTGELFF | TRBJ2-2 | TRBV11-2
CASSLRQGAMNTEAFF | TRBJ1-1 | TRBV7-6
CASSLGGTGVPNEQYF | TRBJ2-7 | TRBV5-6
CASSIGGRTGELFF | TRBJ2-2 | TRBV19
CAWRVQLDRRYGYTF | TRBJ1-2 | TRBV30
CASKLTALNTEAFF | TRBJ1-1 | TRBV11-2
CASSVGSSGGPSSTDTQYF | TRBJ2-3 | TRBV9
CSAKRGGAYNEQFF | TRBJ2-1 | TRBV29-1
CASSDSSRGYTDTQYF | TRBJ2-3 | TRBV5-6
CSVEGDWMDTQYF | TRBJ2-3 | TRBV29-1
CASSPGQVNEKLFF | TRBJ1-4 | TRBV5-1